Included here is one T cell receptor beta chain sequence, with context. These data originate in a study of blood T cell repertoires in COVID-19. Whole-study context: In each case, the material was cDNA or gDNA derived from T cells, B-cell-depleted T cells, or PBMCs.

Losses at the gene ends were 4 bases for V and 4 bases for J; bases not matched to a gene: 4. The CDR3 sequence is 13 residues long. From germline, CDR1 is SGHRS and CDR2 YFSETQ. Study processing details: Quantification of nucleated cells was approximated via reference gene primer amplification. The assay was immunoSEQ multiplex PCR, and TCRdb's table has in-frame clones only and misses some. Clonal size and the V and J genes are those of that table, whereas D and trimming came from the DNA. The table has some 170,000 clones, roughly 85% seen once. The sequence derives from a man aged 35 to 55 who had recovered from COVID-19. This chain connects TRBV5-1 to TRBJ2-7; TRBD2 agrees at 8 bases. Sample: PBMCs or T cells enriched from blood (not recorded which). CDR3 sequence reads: CASSPGGPYEQYF. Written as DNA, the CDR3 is TGCGCCAGCAGCCCGGGGGGGCCATACGAGCAGTACTTC. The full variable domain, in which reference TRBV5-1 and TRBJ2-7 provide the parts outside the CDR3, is KAGVTQTPRYLIKTRGQQVTLSCSPISGHRSVSWYQQTPGQGLQFLFEYFSETQRNKGNFPGRFSGRQFSNSRSEMNVSTLELGDSALYLCASSPGGPYEQYFGPGTRLTVT.